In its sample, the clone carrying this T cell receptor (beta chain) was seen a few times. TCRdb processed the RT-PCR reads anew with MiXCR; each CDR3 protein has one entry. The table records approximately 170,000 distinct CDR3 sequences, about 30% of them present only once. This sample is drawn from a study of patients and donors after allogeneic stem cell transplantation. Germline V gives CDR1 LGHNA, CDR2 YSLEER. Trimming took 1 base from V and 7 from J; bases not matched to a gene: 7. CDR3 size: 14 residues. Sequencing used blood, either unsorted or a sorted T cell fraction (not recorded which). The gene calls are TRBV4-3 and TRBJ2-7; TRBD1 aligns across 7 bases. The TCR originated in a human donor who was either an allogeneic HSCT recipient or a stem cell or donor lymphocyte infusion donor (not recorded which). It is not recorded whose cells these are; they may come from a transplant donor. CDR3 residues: CASSQGGTGVEQYF. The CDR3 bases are TGCGCCAGCAGCCAAGGGGGAACAGGGGTGGAGCAGTACTTC.